This record looks at one T cell receptor (beta chain) sequence and its context. Its cognate antigen has yet to be identified. Base quality data are lacking; no much larger clone is found one base away. The data are from a study of long-term antiretroviral therapy in people with HIV (dated by TCRdb to the early 2020s). About the full investigation: Collection of the earliest samples took place about a decade ahead of the 2015 WHO recommendation for immediate ART, at a time when ART was typically delayed until CD4 counts fell. A retrospective serial study tested whether ART initiation and durable HIV suppression were associated with changes in peripheral blood TRB repertoire composition and diversity. A total of 192 cryopreserved PBMC samples were contributed to the cohort by 30 adults with confirmed HIV infection, with samples collected serially over a mean of roughly six years (range 1-12). Of the approximately 32 participants with HIV, about a dozen were female. Test extractions of a monoclonal T-cell line alongside some 35 polyclonal samples showed no cross-contamination during QIAcube processing. What the work shows at the level of the full study, not this receptor alone: No data were available on ART adherence, viral resistance or therapy changes, limiting inferences about post-ART repertoire changes. The samples were dated from about 2003 to 2017, and the ART regimens that were used may be less effective than current ART regimens. Starting ART was linked to a significant rise in TRB diversity, yet even with long-term ART the diversity remained significantly lower than in transplant donor controls. The repertoire was dominated across all time points by expanded TRB clones identified before ART initiation, although this dominance was seen to fluctuate and to decrease in many PLHIV after ART. Since PBMC availability was limited, sequencing covered only the TCR beta chain, with no alpha chain pairing. Compared with controls, HIV repertoires had narrower CDR3 length ranges, and the network structure pointed to an antigen-experienced repertoire that shifted only slightly toward naive after ART. Because pre-ART samples had limited cell numbers, unsorted PBMC were profiled rather than sorted CD4+ and CD8+ T cells.

Sequencing of the TRB variable region was done with the immunoSEQ hsTCRB v3.0 assay at survey level resolution. A depth of roughly 35,000-55,000 T-cell genomes per sample was targeted for TRB sequencing. An Illumina MiSeq with a v3 150-cycle kit was used to sequence the pooled TRB libraries. The authors' pipeline ran thus. Analysis of repertoires was carried out in R inside a reproducible Nextflow workflow spanning QC, data transformation and analysis. Custom analyses were implemented in LymphoSeq2, an R package for AIRR-Seq data exploration. Four samples that yielded fewer than 5000 total TRB sequences were excluded, so that around 190 HIV repertoires were analyzed. Among the 190 or so HIV repertoires that were kept, 59 were collected before ART initiation and more than 120 were collected after ART initiation. Repertoires were downsampled to 5000 TRB nucleotide sequences, with summary statistics averaged over 100 downsampling iterations. TRB sequences were retained for analysis only if CDR3 regions of at least seven amino acids were present. Diversity was measured with a Shannon entropy-derived clonality score and the Gini coefficient. In the repertoire networks, any two of the top 5000 CDR3 amino acid sequences were linked whenever the two sequences differed by an edit distance of one. For TRB CDR3 amino acid sequences, antigen specificity groups and MHC restriction were predicted with GLIPH2. Known CMV, EBV, HIV or tissue antigen associations were flagged by matching CDR3 amino acid sequences against VDJdb and McPAS-TCR. Pre-ART, post-ART and control groups were compared with Wilcoxon signed-rank tests and Holm-Bonferroni correction. In TCRdb, the immuneACCESS table is reduced to in-frame sequences with V and J assigned. These tables do not hold every clone; where another copy was compared, an unresolved V gene accounts for under half, and the others remain unexplained. V, J and clone size were drawn from that table, and D and trimming were deduced from the DNA. For this sample there are around 43,000 clones; approximately 94% appear just once. Roughly 2.3% of the sample is held by the ten biggest clonotypes.

The CDR3 contains 16 residues, cysteine and phenylalanine counted. Just CDR3 DNA is preserved here, 48 bases in frame from base 1. The germline V gene sets CDR1 to WSHSY and CDR2 to SAAADI. Germline trimming amounts to 7 bases on V and 4 bases on J, with 14 as the count of junction bases outside the gene matches. Inclusion was restricted to participants for whom at least one PBMC sample before ART initiation and at least two post-ART samples were available. All participants with HIV were treated in the United States of America. Before DNA extraction, cryopreserved samples containing about 0.9-11 million PBMC were thawed and washed. At the time of the earliest PBMC sample, participants with HIV were aged between about 20 and 54 years. PBMC samples from each participant spanned 1-4 timepoints before ART initiation and 2-8 timepoints after ART initiation, with a median of 7 samples. Serial HIV viral load, CD4+ T-cell count, ART history and demographic data were obtained for every participant. Using a Qiagen kit on a QIAcube, genomic DNA was extracted from unsorted PBMC, with samples processed in batches of 12.

The clonotype originates from a man aged 25 to 40 with HIV. This receptor chain uses TRBV10-2 and TRBJ1-1; 8 central nucleotides agree with TRBD1. The source material was unsorted PBMCs, sampled roughly 9.4 years after starting antiretroviral therapy. The DNA is as follows: TGCGCCAGCACCGCCAGGACAGGGAAAGAGAGCACTGAAGCTTTCTTT. It is translated as CASTARTGKESTEAFF.